Shown below are 32 T cell receptor beta chains from a single sample sequenced in a study of blood T cell repertoires in COVID-19 (TCRdb year 2020). Library preparation was by the immunoSEQ multiplex PCR assay. Entries here come from immuneACCESS through TCRdb and include only in-frame sequences with V and J called. Some clones fail to appear in such tables; in the studies checked, an unresolved V gene covers under half of the shortfall, and the cause of the remainder is unknown. A total of approximately 61,000 clones appear in this sample, approximately 86% of them only once. The leading ten clones occupy roughly 15% of the sample. The sample taken for sequencing was peripheral blood. Receptors originate from a human donor in a cohort sampled during active COVID-19.

The rearrangement links TRBV9 to TRBJ2-7, with 7 bases aligning to TRBD1. Germline CDR1 SGDLS, CDR2 YYNGEE. J gave up 5 bases and V 3 bases, and 5 bases lay outside the gene matches. This CDR3 contains 13 residues. The CDR3 protein is CASSGRGIDEQYF. The CDR3 nucleotides are TGTGCCAGCAGCGGCAGGGGGATCGACGAGCAGTACTTC.

The rearrangement uses TRBV4-2 and TRBJ2-5, with TRBD2 matching 16 bases. The junction had 9 bases not matched to a gene; V was cut back by 6 bases and J by 5 bases. Germline V CDR1 and CDR2: LGHNA, YNFKEQ. The CDR3 extends over 17 amino acids. The CDR3: CASSQGTSGRARETQYF. In DNA, the CDR3 is TGTGCCAGCAGTCAGGGGACTAGCGGGAGGGCCAGGGAGACCCAGTACTTC.

CDR3 protein: CASSLSTSRTDTQYF. The CDR3 coding sequence is TGTGCCAGCTCGTTGTCTACTAGCCGCACAGATACGCAGTATTTT. V gene TRBV9 combines with J gene TRBJ2-3; D is perhaps TRBD2 (6 bases). The ends were cut back, 7 bases at V and 1 base at J, with 16 bases in the middle. The CDR3 is 15 residues long. In germline, CDR1 is SGDLS, CDR2 YYNGEE.

The chain has TRBV28 and TRBJ2-7; possibly TRBD1 for D (6 bases). This CDR3 is built from 16 residues. In germline, CDR1 is MDHEN, CDR2 SYDVKM. Trimming removed 5 bases from V and 3 bases from J, with 20 bases in between. The CDR3: CASSSPSAGEVYEQYF. The CDR3, as DNA: TGTGCCAGCAGTAGCCCCAGCGCAGGGGAAGTCTACGAGCAGTACTTC.

This clone was observed a handful of times. The gene calls are TRBV19 and TRBJ1-5; 10 bases agree with TRBD1. Germline-derived CDR1 and CDR2 are LNHDA and SQIVND (reference sequence). The CDR3 sequence is 14 residues long. V was pared by 9 bases and J by 5 bases, with 7 bases of the junction left unmatched. The CDR3 protein is CASRQGADYQPQHF. CDR3 bases: TGTGCCAGCCGACAGGGGGCAGATTATCAGCCCCAGCATTTT.

The chain has TRBV11-3 and TRBJ2-1, with 9 bases that match TRBD1. The CDR3 length is 14 residues. Germline assignment: CDR1 SGHNT and CDR2 YENEEA. With V trimmed by 3 bases and J by 8 bases, 5 bases remained unmatched. In DNA, the CDR3 is TGTGCCAGCAGCTTGACAGGGGGTTTCTATGAGCAGTTCTTC. This gives the protein CASSLTGGFYEQFF.

This clone was detected only once. The rearrangement joins TRBV15 to TRBJ2-6; 9 nucleotides match TRBD1. Germline assignment: CDR1 LNHNV and CDR2 YYDKDF (reference sequence). V shed 0 bases and J 2 bases; nucleotides not matched to a gene: 2. CDR3 length equals 17 residues. CDR3 region: CATSRDRDRAGANVLTF. The CDR3 nucleotides are TGTGCCACCAGCAGAGACCGGGACAGGGCTGGGGCCAACGTCCTGACTTTC. Together with reference TRBV15 and TRBJ2-6, the CDR3 gives the full variable domain: DAMVIQNPRYQVTQFGKPVTLSCSQTLNHNVMYWYQQKSSQAPKLLFHYYDKDFNNEADTPDNFQSRRPNTSFCFLDIRSPGLGDTAMYLCATSRDRDRAGANVLTFGAGSRLTVL.

The J gene is TRBJ2-3, the V gene TRBV21-1; TRBD2 is taken as the D call from the table, unchecked against the DNA. TRBV21-1 counts as a pseudogene. The CDR3 is 11 residues long. Here the CDR3 reads CAEESTDTQYF. CDR3 nucleotide sequence: TGTGCCGAAGAGAGCACAGATACGCAGTATTTT.

This chain uses TRBV2 with TRBJ2-1, with D possibly TRBD2 on 5 matching bases. Germline assignment: CDR1 SNHLY and CDR2 FYNNEI. The CDR3 totals 13 residues. V dropped 8 bases and J dropped 2 bases, with 10 bases sitting between them. CDR3 DNA: TGTGCCAGCCGTCCTAGCCCCTACAATGAGCAGTTCTTC. Its protein is CASRPSPYNEQFF.

The V and J genes are TRBV5-1 and TRBJ2-1, with D possibly being TRBD2 (6 bases). CDR3 size: 15 residues. The germline CDR1 and CDR2 sequences are SGHRS and YFSETQ. The V and J ends lost 3 bases and 8 bases respectively, with 18 bases between them. The CDR3 loop is CASSSLGLAIDEQFF. CDR3 nucleotide sequence: TGCGCCAGCAGCTCACTGGGACTTGCCATCGATGAGCAGTTCTTC.

This chain links TRBV4-2 with TRBJ1-2; no reliable D call. Germline V gene data show CDR1 as LGHNA and CDR2 as YNFKEQ. The V and J ends lost 3 bases and 5 bases respectively, with 13 bases between them. CDR3 length equals 14 residues. As DNA, the CDR3 is TGTGCCAGCAGCCATATGACACAAATATATGGCTACACCTTC. Amino acids: CASSHMTQIYGYTF.

This clone was seen at least ten times. This chain connects TRBV11-3 to TRBJ1-2; 11 nucleotides align to TRBD1. The V segment lost 4 bases and the J segment 8 bases; nucleotides outside the gene matches: 9. The CDR3 covers 15 residues. Germline V CDR1 and CDR2: SGHNT, YENEEA. The chain's CDR3 is CASSSPGQGAYGYTF. DNA of the CDR3: TGTGCCAGCAGCTCCCCCGGACAGGGGGCGTACGGCTACACCTTC. The whole variable domain, filled in from reference TRBV11-3 and TRBJ1-2, reads EAGVVQSPRYKIIEKKQPVAFWCNPISGHNTLYWYLQNLGQGPELLIRYENEEAVDDSQLPKDRFSAERLKGVDSTLKIQPAELGDSAVYLCASSSPGQGAYGYTFGSGTRLTVV.

The chain is built from TRBV6-5 and TRBJ2-7; 14 bases match TRBD2. This CDR3 has 15 amino acids. Trimming took 6 bases from V and 6 from J; bases not matched to a gene: 7. From germline, CDR1 is MNHEY and CDR2 SVGAGI. CDR3 loop: CASSPGTSGRGEQYF. CDR3 sequence (DNA): TGTGCCAGCAGCCCCGGGACTAGCGGGAGAGGCGAGCAGTACTTC.

This clone was detected a few times. The chain joins TRBV10-1 to TRBJ2-4; perhaps TRBD2 as D (7 bases). The V end was cut by 6 bases, the J end by 4 bases, with 13 bases between. CDR3 length: 14 amino acids. From germline, CDR1 is WNHNN and CDR2 SYGVQD (reference sequence). The chain's CDR3 is CASSGGRSKNIQYF. The CDR3 DNA follows: TGCGCCAGCAGCGGGGGGCGATCAAAAAACATTCAGTACTTC.

The rearrangement joins TRBV24-1 to TRBJ2-3; TRBD2 matches at 8 bases. The CDR3 extends over 17 amino acids. Germline CDR1 is KGHDR and CDR2 is SFDVKD. The ends lost 0 bases at V and 5 bases at J; junction bases unmatched: 9. CDR3 amino acids: CATSDLPSGRQVDTQYF. The CDR3 nucleotides read TGTGCCACCAGTGATTTGCCCAGCGGGAGACAGGTAGATACGCAGTATTTT.

This rearrangement joins TRBV6-5 to TRBJ1-2, with a possible D match to TRBD1 (6 bases). The CDR3 totals 15 residues. In germline, CDR1 is MNHEY, CDR2 SVGAGI. V was clipped by 5 bases and J by 3 bases, with 16 bases between them. The DNA for the CDR3 is TGTGCCAGCAGTAAGCCAGGGGCGGTAGACTATGGCTACACCTTC. It encodes CASSKPGAVDYGYTF.

The chain uses TRBV23-1 and TRBJ2-7, with 9 bases that match TRBD2. TRBV23-1 is reported as an ORF; its role is uncertain. CDR3 length: 19 amino acids. V was clipped by 2 bases and J by 3 bases; unmatched bases: 17. Here the CDR3 reads CASSQRGTSLPLSDYEQYF. The CDR3 nucleotides are TGCGCCAGCAGTCAACGCGGGACTAGCCTTCCCCTCAGCGACTACGAGCAGTACTTC.

The rearrangement uses TRBV27 and TRBJ1-1; D is possibly TRBD1 (5 bases). Trimming left V 2 bases short and J 10 bases short, with 14 bases between. Germline V gives CDR1 MNHEY, CDR2 SMNVEV (reference sequence). The CDR3 spans 13 residues. The CDR3: CASSLRDSLPAFF. For the CDR3, the DNA is TGTGCCAGCAGTTTACGAGACAGTTTACCAGCTTTCTTT.

This chain links TRBV6-6 with TRBJ2-1; D remains unclear. CDR1 is MNHNY, CDR2 SVGAGI, per germline (reference sequence). Trimming removed 8 bases from V and 2 bases from J, with 10 bases in between. CDR3 length equals 13 residues. CDR3 region: CASADTAYNEQFF. DNA for the CDR3: TGTGCCAGCGCCGACACCGCCTACAATGAGCAGTTCTTC.

The chain employs TRBV28 and TRBJ1-6; unclear D gene. V lost 3 bases to trimming and J lost 6 bases, with 9 bases between them. Germline V lookup: CDR1 MDHEN, CDR2 SYDVKM. The CDR3 totals 14 residues. The DNA for the CDR3 is TGTGCCAGCAGTTTGTTACAGCTTAATTCACCCCTCCACTTT. Translating gives CASSLLQLNSPLHF.

The chain carries TRBV10-3 and TRBJ2-5, with 7 nucleotides matching TRBD1. V shed 4 bases, J shed 9 bases, and the junction held 8 bases outside the gene matches. CDR3 length equals 13 residues. CDR1 and CDR2 (germline): ENHRY, SYGVKD. CDR3: CAISGDSGRAQYF. CDR3 DNA: TGTGCCATCAGTGGGGACAGCGGTCGGGCCCAGTACTTC.

The V gene is TRBV27, the J gene TRBJ2-1; D gene ambiguous. CDR3 length equals 15 residues. Germline V gene sequence: CDR1 MNHEY, CDR2 SMNVEV (reference sequence). Trimming stripped 1 base from V and 0 bases from J, with 7 bases between. The CDR3 DNA reads TGTGCCAGCAGTTTATATCCAGTCTCCTACAATGAGCAGTTCTTC. It encodes CASSLYPVSYNEQFF.

V and J are TRBV7-9 and TRBJ1-3; D gene ambiguous. The germline V and J ends were trimmed by 10 bases and 3 bases, with 16 bases remaining between them. The CDR3 has 14 residues. CDR1 and CDR2 from the germline V gene are SEHNR and FQNEAQ (reference sequence). The CDR3 bases are TGTGCCACCTCCCCGAGGCTTTATGGAAACACCATATATTTT. Its translation: CATSPRLYGNTIYF. Full variable domain (remainder filled in from reference TRBV7-9 and TRBJ1-3): DTGVSQNPRHKITKRGQNVTFRCDPISEHNRLYWYRQTLGQGPEFLTYFQNEAQLEKSRLLSDRFSAERPKGSFSTLEIQRTEQGDSAMYLCATSPRLYGNTIYFGEGSWLTVV.

The V and J genes are TRBV27 and TRBJ2-1; 8 nucleotides align to TRBD2. V gave up 3 bases and J gave up 7 bases; unmatched junction bases: 8. The CDR3 length is 15 residues. Germline CDR1 and CDR2: MNHEY and SMNVEV (reference sequence). The CDR3 here is CASSFAAGVGNEQFF. The DNA of the CDR3 is TGTGCCAGCAGTTTTGCAGCGGGAGTTGGAAATGAGCAGTTCTTC.

The chain links TRBV13 to TRBJ2-4; D is possibly TRBD2 (6 bases). The ends were cut back, 7 bases at V and 1 base at J, with 14 bases in the middle. The CDR3 contains 15 residues. Germline V gene data show CDR1 as PRHDT and CDR2 as FYEKMQ (reference sequence). The CDR3 sequence is CASNYGREAKNIQYF. The CDR3 bases are TGTGCCAGCAACTACGGCCGGGAGGCCAAAAACATTCAGTACTTC.

This clone was found once. The chain combines TRBV7-9 with TRBJ2-2; the match to TRBD2 covers 7 bases. Losses at the gene ends were 4 bases for V and 0 bases for J; bases not matched to a gene: 8. The germline CDR1 and CDR2 sequences are SEHNR and FQNEAQ (reference sequence). The CDR3 extends over 17 amino acids. In DNA form, the CDR3 reads TGTGCCAGCAGCTCAGGGAGGGAGTTGGCGAACACCGGGGAGCTGTTTTTT. It yields the protein CASSSGRELANTGELFF.

This chain connects TRBV3-1 (or the pseudogene TRBV3-2) to TRBJ1-2; D may be TRBD1 (5 bases). With 0 bases removed from V and 5 bases from J, the gap between germline ends came to 10 bases. CDR3 length: 14 amino acids. Germline CDR1 is LGHDT and CDR2 is YNNKEL (reference sequence). Written as DNA, the CDR3 is TGTGCCAGCAGCCAAGAGGGGCAGCATTATGGCTACACCTTC. Protein product: CASSQEGQHYGYTF.

The CDR3 region is CASSSLGGARTGANVLTF. The CDR3 nucleotides read TGTGCCAGCAGTTCCCTTGGCGGGGCCAGAACTGGGGCCAACGTCCTGACTTTC. The chain carries TRBV28 and TRBJ2-6; perhaps TRBD2 as D (6 bases). CDR1 MDHEN and CDR2 SYDVKM come from the germline V gene. Trimming removed 4 bases from V and 2 bases from J, with 18 bases in between. The CDR3 extends over 18 amino acids.

The gene calls are TRBV3-1 (or the pseudogene TRBV3-2) and TRBJ2-3, with a tentative D call TRBD1 (6 bases). Germline V gene data show CDR1 as LGHDT and CDR2 as YNNKEL (reference sequence). V was shortened by 4 bases and J by 2 bases, with 13 bases between the two germline ends. The CDR3 has 15 amino acids. The CDR3 here is CASSLFDRPTDTQYF. In DNA form, the CDR3 reads TGTGCCAGCAGCCTGTTTGACAGGCCCACAGATACGCAGTATTTT.

V usage is TRBV11-1 and J usage is TRBJ2-1, with 10 bases identical to TRBD2. Trimming cost V 6 bases and J 4 bases; bases outside gene matches: 6. This CDR3 spans 15 amino acids. The V gene's germline CDR1 is SGHAT and CDR2 FQDESV (reference sequence). The CDR3 region is CASRPRTSGYNEQFF. For the CDR3, the DNA is TGTGCCAGCAGACCACGGACTAGCGGATACAATGAGCAGTTCTTC.

The gene calls are TRBV14 and TRBJ2-7; 10 nucleotides agree with TRBD1. Germline-derived CDR1 and CDR2 are SGHDN and FVKESK. V gave up 4 bases and J gave up 3 bases; unmatched junction bases: 6. This CDR3 is built from 15 residues. The CDR3 here is CASSPHRDRGYEQYF. The CDR3 bases are TGTGCCAGCAGCCCCCACAGGGACAGGGGCTACGAGCAGTACTTC.

The V and J genes are TRBV19 and TRBJ2-2; 15 bases line up with TRBD2. CDR3 length: 17 residues. J gave up 7 bases and V 8 bases, and 11 bases lay outside the gene matches. Germline CDR1 and CDR2: LNHDA and SQIVND (reference sequence). This CDR3 reads CASSGTSGRKGGGELFF. CDR3 DNA sequence: TGTGCCAGTTCCGGGACTAGCGGGAGGAAGGGCGGCGGGGAGCTGTTTTTT.